The sequence of this T cell receptor (beta chain) was determined in a study of T cells in Graves' hyperthyroidism and ophthalmopathy. General study points: Stable hyperthyroidism and ophthalmopathy were separated using 13 V-J signatures. In blood, most of the thyroid clonotypes expanded above 0.001 were also present.

V was pared by 3 bases and J by 6 bases, with 18 bases between. Germline values: CDR1 SGHRS, CDR2 YFSETQ. This CDR3 comprises 16 residues. Only a few counts were recorded for this clonotype. Its cognate antigen is unknown. The study excluded patients with uncontrolled infection, other autoimmune disease, pregnancy or lactation. Clinical symptoms, serum thyroxine and TRAb, thyroid ultrasound and orbital computed tomography were used for the diagnoses. Regions amplified from RNA transcripts were the TCR beta CDR3 regions. In the first-round RT-PCR of the TCR CDR3, the HTBI primer set was used. From the multiplex PCR reads, TCRdb called clonotypes with MiXCR, one entry per CDR3 protein. The sample records more than 500,000 distinct CDR3 sequences, more than 15% being singletons.

J is TRBJ2-2 and V is TRBV5-1; possibly TRBD1 for D (5 bases). The sequenced material came from blood. The TCR comes from a woman aged 25 to 39 with Graves' ophthalmopathy. The CDR3 region is CASSSLGLVGSGELFF. Written as DNA, the CDR3 is TGCGCCAGCAGCTCCCTGGGGCTAGTTGGGTCCGGGGAGCTGTTTTTT.